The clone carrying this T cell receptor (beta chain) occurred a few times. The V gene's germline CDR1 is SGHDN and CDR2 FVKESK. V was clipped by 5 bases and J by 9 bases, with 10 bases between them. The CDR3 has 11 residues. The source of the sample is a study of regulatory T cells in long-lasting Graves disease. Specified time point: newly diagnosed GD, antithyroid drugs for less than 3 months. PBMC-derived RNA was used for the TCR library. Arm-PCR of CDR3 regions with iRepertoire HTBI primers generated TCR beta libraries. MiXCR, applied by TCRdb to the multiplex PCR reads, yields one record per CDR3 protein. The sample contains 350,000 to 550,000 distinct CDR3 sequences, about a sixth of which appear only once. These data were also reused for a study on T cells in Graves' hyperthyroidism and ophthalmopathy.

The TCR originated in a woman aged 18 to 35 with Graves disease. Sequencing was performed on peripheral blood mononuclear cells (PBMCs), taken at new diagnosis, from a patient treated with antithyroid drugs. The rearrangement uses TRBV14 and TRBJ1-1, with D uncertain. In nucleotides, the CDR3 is TGTGCCAGCAGCTCCGGAACTAAAGCTTTCTTT. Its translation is CASSSGTKAFF.